This entry concerns a single T cell receptor beta chain. V was pared by 2 bases and J by 4 bases, with 11 bases between. The length of the CDR3 is 15 residues. CDR1 and CDR2 from the germline V gene are SSHAT and FNYEAQ (reference sequence). The data belong to a study of technical replicates of blood from a few donors. Produced via immunoSEQ multiplex PCR; TCRdb's table is partial and in-frame only. The sample contains about 16,000 clones, around 86% of which appear only once. This clonotype originated in a human donor in good health. The source material was PBMCs. V gene TRBV7-7 combines with J gene TRBJ2-2, with D possibly matching TRBD1 (5 bases). CDR3 sequence: CASSLSRASTGELFF. The CDR3 region has the DNA TGTGCCAGCAGCTTATCCAGGGCGAGCACCGGGGAGCTGTTTTTT. The variable domain in full, completed from reference TRBV7-7 and TRBJ2-2, reads GAGVSQSPRYKVTKRGQDVTLRCDPISSHATLYWYQQALGQGPEFLTYFNYEAQPDKSGLPSDRFSAERPEGSISTLTIQRTEQRDSAMYRCASSLSRASTGELFFGEGSRLTVL.